Listed below are T cell receptor beta chains from one sample, sequenced in a study of cytomegalovirus exposure and HLA in healthy donors. TCRdb's table, derived via immunoSEQ multiplex PCR, lists solely in-frame clones and lacks some. The sample includes about 76,000 clones, under 80% of them seen just once. The source material was PBMCs. All receptors come from a male donor in good health and CMV-seropositive. Each CDR3 is given with its conserved first and last residue. D genes are given only for firm matches. A row's size may be missing; if present it is once, few, many or a size class.

V gene,J gene,clone size,D gene,CDR3 DNA,CDR3 protein
TRBV11-1,TRBJ2-2,-,-,TGTGCCAGCAGCTTATTCGGATCAGGGGTTGTCACCGGGGAGCTGTTTTTT,CASSLFGSGVVTGELFF
TRBV18,TRBJ2-7,few,-,TGTGCCAGCTCACCACTTTATGGGGGGGGCGACTGGCGTGACGAGCAGTACTTC,CASSPLYGGGDWRDEQYF
TRBV9,TRBJ1-2,-,TRBD1,TGTGCCAGCAGCGTAGAATCCCGGGACAGCGGATATGGCTACACCTTC,CASSVESRDSGYGYTF
TRBV18,TRBJ2-7,-,-,TGTGCCAGCTCGATCGACAGCTACGAGCAGTACTTC,CASSIDSYEQYF
TRBV6-6,TRBJ1-5,-,-,TGTGCCAGCAGTTACGGTAGGACCGGGGATCAGCCCCAGCATTTT,CASSYGRTGDQPQHF
TRBV19,TRBJ1-1,-,-,TGTGCCAGTAGTATAGACAGGGTCACTGAAGCTTTCTTT,CASSIDRVTEAFF
TRBV4-2,TRBJ1-3,once,-,TGTGCCAGCAGCCAAGCTAGGGGCTCTGGAAACACCATATATTTT,CASSQARGSGNTIYF
TRBV28,TRBJ1-1,-,-,TGTGCCAGCCGTGGGGGGGTTTACACTGAAGCTTTCTTT,CASRGGVYTEAFF
TRBV5-6,TRBJ1-1,-,TRBD1,TGTGCCAGCAGCTCTTACAGGGGTACTGAAGCTTTCTTT,CASSSYRGTEAFF
TRBV10-3,TRBJ2-7,-,TRBD2,TGTGCCATCAGTGCTGGTAGCGGGGGTGGATCCTACGAGCAGTACTTC,CAISAGSGGGSYEQYF
TRBV15,TRBJ1-5,few,TRBD1,TGTGCCACCAGCAGCGGGGACAGGGTCGGCAATCAGCCCCAGCATTTT,CATSSGDRVGNQPQHF
TRBV30,TRBJ2-7,few,-,TGTGCCTGGGAACAGGGTACGGCCTACGAGCAGTACTTC,CAWEQGTAYEQYF
TRBV7-3,TRBJ2-3,-,-,TGTGCCAGCAGCTTAGCCTACAGCACAGATACGCAGTATTTT,CASSLAYSTDTQYF
TRBV5-4,TRBJ2-2,-,TRBD2,TGTGCCAGCAGCTTGGGACTAGCGGGAGCAAACACCGGGGAGCTGTTTTTT,CASSLGLAGANTGELFF
TRBV9,TRBJ2-3,-,TRBD2,TGTGCCAGCAGCTACCCGGTCTTCGGGGGGGCCACAGATACGCAGTATTTT,CASSYPVFGGATDTQYF
TRBV5-1,TRBJ2-3,few,-,TGCGCCAGCAGCGAGTGGGGGGTGTTGGTAGATACACAGTATTTT,CASSEWGVLVDTQYF
TRBV29-1,TRBJ2-3,-,-,TGCAGCGTTGCCTCTACTAGCACAGATACGCAGTATTTT,CSVASTSTDTQYF
TRBV5-1,TRBJ1-4,once,TRBD1,TGCGCCAGCAGCTCATCAGGACAGGAACGGGGAAGGCTGTTTTTT,CASSSSGQERGRLFF
TRBV28,TRBJ2-1,-,TRBD2,TGTGCCAGCAGTTTTCGGGATAGCGGGGGGGCGGCCTACAATGAGCAGTTCTTC,CASSFRDSGGAAYNEQFF
TRBV21-1,TRBJ1-5,-,-,TGTGCCAGCAGCAAAGGGCCAGGTTCCAATCAGCCCCAGCATTTT,CASSKGPGSNQPQHF
TRBV9,TRBJ2-7,-,-,TGTGCCAGCAACCAAAGGGGCGAGCAGTACTTC,CASNQRGEQYF
TRBV5-1,TRBJ2-3,-,-,TGCGCCAGCAGCTTGGGTCAGTTCACAGATACGCAGTATTTT,CASSLGQFTDTQYF
TRBV19,TRBJ1-1,-,TRBD1,TGTGCCACCGTAGACAGGGGCAACACTGAAGCTTTCTTT,CATVDRGNTEAFF
TRBV27,TRBJ1-6,-,-,TGTGCCAGCAGTGCGGGGCCGGTTATTAATTCACCCCCCCACTTT,CASSAGPVINSPPHF
TRBV19,TRBJ1-1,-,-,TGTGCCAGTAGTACTCCGACAGTAAACACTGAAGCTTTCTTT,CASSTPTVNTEAFF
TRBV6-5,TRBJ1-1,-,TRBD1,TGTGCCACTCGGGACAGGGGATGGGGTGGCACTGAAGCTTTCTTT,CATRDRGWGGTEAFF
TRBV11-2,TRBJ1-1,-,TRBD1,TGTGCCAGCAGCTCCCAGGGGGCCACTGAAGCTTTCTTT,CASSSQGATEAFF
TRBV11-2,TRBJ2-7,-,-,TGTGCCAGCAGCTTTGCACAGGGACCCTACGAGCAGTACTTC,CASSFAQGPYEQYF
TRBV7-3,TRBJ1-6,-,-,TGTGCCAGCAGCTTTGGAGATTCACCCCTCCACTTT,CASSFGDSPLHF
TRBV5-4,TRBJ2-5,-,TRBD1,TGTGCCAGCAGTACGAGCCCCGGGACAGGGAAGACCCAGTACTTC,CASSTSPGTGKTQYF
TRBV7-9,TRBJ1-3,-,TRBD1,TGTGCCAGCAGCGGCCGGGACAGGACTGGAAACACCATATATTTT,CASSGRDRTGNTIYF
TRBV7-9,TRBJ2-5,-,-,TGTGCCAGCAGCTTAGCTTCGGTGTTAGAGACCCAGTACTTC,CASSLASVLETQYF
TRBV15,TRBJ2-2,once,-,TGTGCCACCAGCAGAGATTTCAGCACCGGGGAGCTGTTTTTT,CATSRDFSTGELFF
TRBV29-1,TRBJ1-3,-,-,TGCAGCGTACAGCGGGACATTGGAAACACCATATATTTT,CSVQRDIGNTIYF
TRBV6-4,TRBJ2-7,few,-,TGTGCCAGCGGAGGGGGCGCGAGACTCTCCTACGAGCAGTACTTC,CASGGGARLSYEQYF
TRBV7-9,TRBJ1-4,-,-,TGTTCCAGCAGCCCGCCGGGACTGATTAATGAAAAACTGTTTTTT,CSSSPPGLINEKLFF
TRBV30,TRBJ1-5,-,-,TGTGCCTGGAGTGTAGGCGGGGGCGGGCAGCCCCAGCATTTT,CAWSVGGGGQPQHF
TRBV5-5,TRBJ2-5,once,TRBD1,TGTGCCAGCAGCTTGACTGGGACAGGGGCGGAGACCCAGTACTTC,CASSLTGTGAETQYF
TRBV4-1,TRBJ2-7,-,-,TGCGCCAGCAGCCGTGAGTGGGGGCTATACGAGCAGTACTTC,CASSREWGLYEQYF
TRBV5-1,TRBJ1-3,-,-,TGCGCCAGCAGCTTGAAGGAAGTGACTGACACCATATATTTT,CASSLKEVTDTIYF
TRBV25-1,TRBJ2-6,few,TRBD2,TGTGCCAGCAGTGAAGAGGCAGGGAGGGGCTCTGGGGCCAACGTCCTGACTTTC,CASSEEAGRGSGANVLTF
TRBV7-9,TRBJ1-1,-,-,TGTGCCAGCAGCTTAGTAGCTACACGGCTGCGGGGCACTGAAGCTTTCTTT,CASSLVATRLRGTEAFF
TRBV2,TRBJ2-1,-,TRBD1,TGTGCCAGCACGGGACAGGGGGGGGGTGAGCAGTTCTTC,CASTGQGGGEQFF